The 26 T cell receptor beta chains listed next were all sequenced from one sample in a study of control samples from healthy donors and cancer patients. TCRdb's table, derived via immunoSEQ multiplex PCR, lists solely in-frame clones and lacks some. Among about 270,000 clones listed, more than 65% were seen once. Sequencing used PBMCs. The receptors shown here come from a woman aged 55-69 years with lung cancer.

This clone was observed a handful of times. The chain combines TRBV3-1 (or the pseudogene TRBV3-2) with TRBJ1-4, with 8 positions matching TRBD1. This CDR3 contains 17 residues. Germline CDR1 LGHDT, CDR2 YNNKEL (reference sequence). Losses at the gene ends were 4 bases for V and 6 bases for J; bases not matched to a gene: 13. CDR3 region: CASSPSPRTGIYEKLFF. CDR3 nucleotide sequence: TGTGCCAGCAGCCCATCTCCCCGGACAGGGATTTATGAAAAACTGTTTTTT.

This clone was seen more than once but under ten times. The chain couples TRBV7-9 to TRBJ1-1, with D perhaps TRBD1 (6 bases). The CDR3 extends over 15 amino acids. CDR1 is SEHNR, CDR2 FQNEAQ, per germline (reference sequence). V was clipped by 0 bases and J by 0 bases, with 8 bases between them. The CDR3, as DNA: TGTGCCAGCAGCTTAGCGAGACAGGTGAACACTGAAGCTTTCTTT. Translated, it gives CASSLARQVNTEAFF. The variable domain in full, with the rest retrieved from reference TRBV7-9 and TRBJ1-1, is DTGVSQNPRHKITKRGQNVTFRCDPISEHNRLYWYRQTLGQGPEFLTYFQNEAQLEKSRLLSDRFSAERPKGSFSTLEIQRTEQGDSAMYLCASSLARQVNTEAFFGQGTRLTVV.

This chain links TRBV7-8 with TRBJ2-3; no firm D call. Germline V lookup: CDR1 SGHVS, CDR2 FQNEAQ. V lost 5 bases, J lost 2 bases, and 17 bases lay in between. The CDR3 runs to 16 residues. The chain's CDR3 is CASSPLDLGNTDTQYF. For the CDR3, the DNA is TGTGCCAGCAGCCCACTGGATCTGGGTAACACAGATACGCAGTATTTT.

J is TRBJ2-2 and V is TRBV4-2, with TRBD2 identical over 8 bases. The CDR3 is 15 residues long. With 0 bases clipped from V and 7 bases from J, the junction kept 4 bases outside the gene matches. The V gene's germline CDR1 is LGHNA and CDR2 YNFKEQ. CDR3 coding DNA: TGTGCCAGCAGCCAAGAAGCGGGAGTCTACGGGGAGCTGTTTTTT. It codes for CASSQEAGVYGELFF.

The rearrangement uses TRBV3-1 (or the pseudogene TRBV3-2) and TRBJ1-4; D is perhaps TRBD1 (6 bases). This CDR3 spans 14 amino acids. Trimming shortened V by 2 bases and J by 11 bases, and 15 bases separated the two germline ends. CDR1 and CDR2 from the germline V gene are LGHDT and YNNKEL (reference sequence). The CDR3 spells CASSQSVGGQKLFF. The DNA for the CDR3 is TGTGCCAGCAGCCAATCCGTGGGGGGGCAGAAACTGTTTTTT.

The rearrangement links TRBV4-2 to TRBJ2-6, with D unresolved. Germline-derived CDR1 and CDR2 are LGHNA and YNFKEQ. The CDR3 totals 16 residues. V was pared by 0 bases and J by 0 bases, with 6 bases between. CDR3 sequence (DNA): TGTGCCAGCAGCCAAGATACAGCCTCTGGGGCCAACGTCCTGACTTTC. Residues: CASSQDTASGANVLTF.

This clone was picked up one time. The CDR3 DNA sequence: TGTGCCAGCGGACAGGGGACCGCTAACTATGGCTACACCTTC. This encodes CASGQGTANYGYTF. The rearrangement links TRBV6-5 to TRBJ1-2, with 9 positions matching TRBD1. Germline V lookup: CDR1 MNHEY, CDR2 SVGAGI. The CDR3 is 14 residues long. V gave up 8 bases and J gave up 0 bases; unmatched junction bases: 4.

The V gene is TRBV5-4, the J gene TRBJ2-3, with 8 bases that match TRBD2. The germline CDR1 and CDR2 sequences are SGHNT and YYREEE (reference sequence). CDR3 length: 16 amino acids. The junction had 8 bases not matched to a gene; V was cut back by 0 bases and J by 5 bases. The CDR3 DNA reads TGTGCCAGCAGCTTGGATTCGGGGGGGCAGGGAGATACGCAGTATTTT. Translating it yields CASSLDSGGQGDTQYF. The full variable domain, with the rest looked up from reference TRBV5-4 and TRBJ2-3, is ETGVTQSPTHLIKTRGQQVTLRCSSQSGHNTVSWYQQALGQGPQFIFQYYREEENGRGNFPPRFSGLQFPNYSSELNVNALELDDSALYLCASSLDSGGQGDTQYFGPGTRLTVL.

This clone was detected once. The rearrangement uses TRBV12-3 or TRBV12-4 and TRBJ2-7; D is unclear. With 6 bases removed from V and 7 bases from J, the gap between germline ends came to 16 bases. This CDR3 contains 13 residues. In nucleotides, the CDR3 is TGTGCCAGCAGGCCCGACGGTCAAAAGGAGCAGTACTTC. Translation: CASRPDGQKEQYF.

The chain has TRBV10-2 and TRBJ1-5, with D uncertain. V was shortened by 4 bases and J by 4 bases, with 8 bases between the two germline ends. The length of the CDR3 is 13 residues. Germline CDR1 and CDR2: WSHSY and SAAADI. The DNA of the CDR3 is TGCGCCAGCAGTGGGACCGTAAATCAGCCCCAGCATTTT. Translating gives CASSGTVNQPQHF.

The chain carries TRBV11-2 and TRBJ1-6, with 7 positions matching TRBD1. This CDR3 has 16 amino acids. J was trimmed by 9 bases and V by 1 base; bases with no gene match: 9. CDR1 and CDR2 (germline): SGHAT, FQNNGV. This CDR3 is CASSLAPQGTGSPLHF. CDR3 nucleotides: TGTGCCAGCAGCTTAGCTCCACAGGGGACGGGTTCACCCCTCCACTTT.

This chain connects TRBV6-6 to TRBJ1-1, with D possibly being TRBD1 (5 bases). The CDR3 has 15 residues. V was clipped by 0 bases and J by 3 bases, with 11 bases between them. CDR1 MNHNY and CDR2 SVGAGI come from the germline V gene (reference sequence). CDR3 amino acids: CASSYSIGRDTEAFF. DNA for the CDR3: TGTGCCAGCAGTTACTCGATTGGCAGGGACACTGAAGCTTTCTTT.

This chain connects TRBV6-5 to TRBJ2-7, with 11 bases aligning to TRBD2. J gave up 6 bases and V 0 bases, and 7 bases lay outside the gene matches. CDR1 is MNHEY and CDR2 is SVGAGI in the germline V gene. CDR3 length equals 16 residues. The CDR3 here is CASSYSIQLAGVEQYF. The DNA of the CDR3 is TGTGCCAGCAGTTACTCGATCCAACTAGCGGGAGTCGAGCAGTACTTC.

This chain uses TRBV3-1 (or the pseudogene TRBV3-2) with TRBJ2-2, with D unclear. CDR1 is LGHDT, CDR2 YNNKEL, per germline (reference sequence). Trimming removed 7 bases from V and 6 bases from J, with 6 bases in between. The CDR3 runs 11 residues. This CDR3 reads CASNGAGELFF. CDR3 DNA sequence: TGTGCCAGCAACGGCGCCGGGGAGCTGTTTTTT.

V and J are TRBV28 and TRBJ1-6; D gene ambiguous. This CDR3 is built from 13 residues. CDR1 and CDR2 from the germline V gene are MDHEN and SYDVKM. Trimming stripped 6 bases from V and 9 bases from J, with 12 bases between. For the CDR3, the DNA is TGTGCCAGCAGAGGAGTGATGGGTTCACCCCTCCACTTT. Protein: CASRGVMGSPLHF.

On this clone itself: Germline is not matched at one junction end, which may reflect a read error. This sequence joins TRBV7-2 and TRBJ2-1; no clear D. CDR3 length: 12 residues. Germline CDR1 is SGHTA and CDR2 is FQGNSA. CDR3 sequence: CASSLEIGEQFF. The CDR3 DNA follows: TGTGCCAGCAGTTTAGAGATAGGTGAGCAGTTCTTC.

The rearrangement joins TRBV2 to TRBJ1-6; 8 bases map to TRBD1. This CDR3 comprises 12 residues. From germline, CDR1 is SNHLY and CDR2 FYNNEI. J gave up 10 bases and V 7 bases, and 3 bases lay outside the gene matches. This chain's CDR3 is CASIQGGSPLHF. The CDR3, as DNA: TGTGCCAGCATACAGGGGGGGTCACCCCTCCACTTT.

CDR3 in amino acids: CAIRNGTISSGANVLTF. The CDR3 DNA is TGTGCCATCCGGAATGGGACAATTTCATCTGGGGCCAACGTCCTGACTTTC. The chain combines TRBV10-3 with TRBJ2-6; tentatively, D is TRBD1 (6 bases). This CDR3 has 17 residues. Germline lookup yields CDR1 ENHRY and CDR2 SYGVKD. Deletions cut 8 bases from V and 1 base from J, with 18 bases between.

V gene TRBV11-2 combines with J gene TRBJ1-2, with TRBD1 matching 7 bases. The CDR3 has 15 amino acids. Germline V lookup: CDR1 SGHAT, CDR2 FQNNGV. V was clipped by 1 base and J by 4 bases; unmatched bases: 6. CDR3 in amino acids: CASSLGQGLGYGYTF. The DNA for the CDR3 is TGTGCCAGCAGCTTAGGACAGGGACTGGGCTATGGCTACACCTTC. The full variable domain, completed using reference TRBV11-2 and TRBJ1-2, is EAGVAQSPRYKIIEKRQSVAFWCNPISGHATLYWYQQILGQGPKLLIQFQNNGVVDDSQLPKDRFSAERLKGVDSTLKIQPAKLEDSAVYLCASSLGQGLGYGYTFGSGTRLTVV.

This clone was counted a few times. The chain links TRBV28 to TRBJ2-7; D uncertain. Germline-derived CDR1 and CDR2 are MDHEN and SYDVKM. The CDR3 is 13 residues long. V lost 6 bases to trimming and J lost 4 bases, with 13 bases between them. In DNA form, the CDR3 reads TGTGCCAGCAGCATTACCGAGATTTACGAGCAGTACTTC. Its translation is CASSITEIYEQYF.

The rearrangement links TRBV11-3 to TRBJ2-7; D might be TRBD2 (5 bases). The CDR3 covers 14 residues. The germline V gene encodes CDR1 SGHNT and CDR2 YENEEA. The ends were cut back, 1 base at V and 6 bases at J, with 13 bases in the middle. The CDR3 protein is CASSLGRGSGEQYF. The CDR3 region has the DNA TGTGCCAGCAGCTTAGGGAGAGGGTCGGGCGAGCAGTACTTC. Complete variable domain (other parts from reference TRBV11-3 and TRBJ2-7): EAGVVQSPRYKIIEKKQPVAFWCNPISGHNTLYWYLQNLGQGPELLIRYENEEAVDDSQLPKDRFSAERLKGVDSTLKIQPAELGDSAVYLCASSLGRGSGEQYFGPGTRLTVT.

The V gene is TRBV19, the J gene TRBJ1-1; 10 nucleotides line up with TRBD1. Germline V gene lookup returns CDR1 LNHDA and CDR2 SQIVND (reference sequence). This CDR3 spans 14 amino acids. V shed 9 bases, J shed 0 bases, and the junction held 4 bases outside the gene matches. DNA for the CDR3: TGTGCCAGCCGGGACAGGGGATTGAACACTGAAGCTTTCTTT. It is translated as CASRDRGLNTEAFF.

The table lists this clone with a count of one. V and J are TRBV2 and TRBJ2-5; 8 bases are shared with TRBD1. The CDR3 runs to 14 residues. With 7 bases clipped from V and 1 base from J, the junction kept 5 bases outside the gene matches. Germline CDR1 and CDR2: SNHLY and FYNNEI. The CDR3 coding sequence is TGTGCCAGCAATAAGGACAGGGCCCAAGAGACCCAGTACTTC. It specifies CASNKDRAQETQYF.

The rearrangement links TRBV19 to TRBJ2-2; D gene uncertain. The CDR3 sequence is 12 residues long. V was cut by 4 bases and J by 1 base, with 1 base left in between. Germline V CDR1 and CDR2: LNHDA, SQIVND (reference sequence). The CDR3 protein is CASSKNTGELFF. The DNA for the CDR3 is TGTGCCAGTAGTAAGAACACCGGGGAGCTGTTTTTT.

CDR3 nucleotides: TGTGCCAGCAGCTTAAGCGGGACAGGGGGCTTTCAGCCCCAGCATTTT. Its translation is CASSLSGTGGFQPQHF. The J gene is TRBJ1-5, the V gene TRBV7-8; 12 positions match TRBD1. The trim removed 2 bases at V and 6 bases at J, leaving 5 bases unmatched. CDR1 and CDR2 from the germline V gene are SGHVS and FQNEAQ. This CDR3 is built from 16 residues.

The V and J genes are TRBV4-1 and TRBJ1-4; TRBD1 is a possible D gene (6 bases). Trimming left V 4 bases short and J 3 bases short, with 12 bases between. Per the germline V gene, CDR1 is MGHRA and CDR2 is YSYEKL. The CDR3 loop spans 15 amino acids. The CDR3 spells CASSPLQGPNEKLFF. DNA of the CDR3: TGCGCCAGCAGCCCCCTACAGGGCCCTAATGAAAAACTGTTTTTT.